This T cell receptor (beta chain) was obtained from a study of blood T cell repertoires in COVID-19. Study at large: Sources were T cells, B-cell-depleted T cells, or PBMCs; the material itself was cDNA or gDNA.

Original data processing: Reference gene primer amplification gave estimated nucleated cell counts. Libraries were prepared by immunoSEQ multiplex PCR; TCRdb keeps only in-frame clonotypes and omits some of them. The DNA gave D and trimming, while V, J and clone size come from that table. The sample yields a few hundred thousand clones, approximately 86% seen once. Individuals drawn from 24 US areas were about 18 to 95 years old. Donors were grouped by their self-reported clinical history. Specimen: PBMCs or T cells enriched from blood (not recorded which). This TCR was sampled from a woman younger than 45 who had been exposed to COVID-19.

This CDR3 reads CASSPGRAYNEQFF. CDR3 coding DNA: TGTGCCAGCAGCCCCGGGAGAGCCTACAATGAGCAGTTCTTC. The J gene is TRBJ2-1, the V gene TRBV6-5, with D possibly being TRBD2 (6 bases). V shed 6 bases and J shed 2 bases, with 11 bases lying between them. CDR1 is MNHEY, CDR2 SVGAGI, per germline. CDR3 length: 14 amino acids.